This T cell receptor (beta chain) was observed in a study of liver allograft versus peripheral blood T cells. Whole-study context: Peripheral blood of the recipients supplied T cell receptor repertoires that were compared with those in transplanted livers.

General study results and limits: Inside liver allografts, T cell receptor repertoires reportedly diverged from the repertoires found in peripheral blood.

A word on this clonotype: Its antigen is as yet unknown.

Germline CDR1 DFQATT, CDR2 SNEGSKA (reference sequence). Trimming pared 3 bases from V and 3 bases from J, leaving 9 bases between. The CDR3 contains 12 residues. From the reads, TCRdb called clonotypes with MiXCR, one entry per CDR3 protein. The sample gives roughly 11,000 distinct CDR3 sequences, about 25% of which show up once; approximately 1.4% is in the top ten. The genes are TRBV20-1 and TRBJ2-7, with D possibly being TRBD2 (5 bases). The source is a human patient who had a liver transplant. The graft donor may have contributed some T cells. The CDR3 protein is CSASGLLYEQYF. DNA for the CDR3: TGCAGTGCTAGTGGACTCCTCTACGAGCAGTACTTC.